The 26 T cell receptor beta chains given below trace back to one sample, sequenced in a study of OX40 agonist ivuxolimab in advanced cancers. Clones were read by immunoSEQ multiplex PCR, and TCRdb kept only the in-frame ones, dropping some. The data contain about 14,000 clones, about 80% of them singletons. The sequencing used CD4+ or CD8+ T cells sorted from blood, collected in a trial of the OX40 agonist ivuxolimab. The receptors come from an adult with an advanced solid tumor such as melanoma, head and neck, liver or kidney cancer.

This rearrangement joins TRBV5-4 to TRBJ2-1, with D possibly being TRBD1 (5 bases). CDR1 SGHNT and CDR2 YYREEE come from the germline V gene (reference sequence). V dropped 4 bases and J dropped 7 bases, with 15 bases sitting between them. The CDR3 is 14 amino acids. The CDR3 DNA sequence: TGTGCCAGCAGCACCTCAGGGTTGTGGAATGAGCAGTTCTTC. It specifies CASSTSGLWNEQFF.

The CDR3 nucleotides read TGTGCCAGCAGGGAGCGGGGGAATGAGCAGTTCTTC. It encodes CASRERGNEQFF. The chain uses TRBV6-5 and TRBJ2-1; 8 bases match TRBD2. Trimming removed 6 bases from V and 7 bases from J; junction bases left unmatched: 2. The length of the CDR3 is 12 residues. Per germline, CDR1 MNHEY and CDR2 SVGAGI.

V gene TRBV5-4 combines with J gene TRBJ1-2, with 9 bases identical to TRBD1. The CDR3 runs 14 residues. CDR1 SGHNT and CDR2 YYREEE come from the germline V gene (reference sequence). V dropped 1 base and J dropped 6; count of bases not matched to a gene: 4. The CDR3 sequence: CASSLIGTGNGYTF. The DNA of the CDR3 is TGTGCCAGCAGCTTGATCGGGACAGGGAATGGCTACACCTTC.

The V gene is TRBV27, the J gene TRBJ2-1; D remains unclear. Trimming cost V 5 bases and J 7 bases, with 12 bases left between them. The CDR3 is made up of 13 amino acids. Germline CDR1 MNHEY, CDR2 SMNVEV (reference sequence). CDR3 in amino acids: CASSEVVGNEQFF. The CDR3 bases are TGTGCCAGCAGTGAGGTCGTAGGGAATGAGCAGTTCTTC.

CDR3 sequence reads: CASSLLTGGSAEQYF. The CDR3 DNA reads as TGTGCCAGCAGCCTCCTGACAGGGGGAAGTGCGGAGCAGTACTTC. V and J are TRBV7-8 and TRBJ2-7; TRBD1 matches at 9 bases. The CDR3 totals 15 residues. The junction had 12 bases not matched to a gene; V was cut back by 5 bases and J by 7 bases. The germline gives CDR1 SGHVS, CDR2 FQNEAQ.

This clone showed up just once. The chain's CDR3 is CASSPSRVSFYEQYF. Here the CDR3 DNA reads TGTGCCAGCAGCCCCTCACGGGTGTCTTTCTACGAGCAGTACTTC. V usage is TRBV9 and J usage is TRBJ2-7; D uncertain. Germline V gives CDR1 SGDLS, CDR2 YYNGEE. The germline V and J ends were trimmed by 4 bases and 3 bases, with 17 bases remaining between them. CDR3 length: 15 residues.

J is TRBJ2-2 and V is TRBV5-6, with D unresolved. Germline CDR1 reads SGHDT; CDR2 reads YYEEEE. V shed 0 bases and J shed 4 bases, with 4 bases lying between them. This CDR3 comprises 13 residues. The CDR3: CASSLAGTGELFF. CDR3 bases: TGTGCCAGCAGCTTGGCCGGCACCGGGGAGCTGTTTTTT.

The CDR3 protein is CASSMTGNTEAFF. The CDR3 bases are TGTGCCAGCAGCATGACAGGGAACACTGAAGCTTTCTTT. J is TRBJ1-1 and V is TRBV9, with D maybe TRBD1 (6 bases). Trimming stripped 4 bases from V and 1 base from J, with 8 bases between. Per germline, CDR1 SGDLS and CDR2 YYNGEE. This CDR3 region has 13 residues.

The gene calls are TRBV10-2 and TRBJ2-7; 7 bases map to TRBD1. There are 14 residues in the CDR3. CDR1 and CDR2 (germline): WSHSY, SAAADI. J lost 7 bases, V lost 6 bases, and 12 bases had no gene match. CDR3 sequence: CASRPDEGAREQYF. Written as DNA, the CDR3 is TGCGCCAGCAGGCCGGATGAGGGGGCCCGGGAGCAGTACTTC.

The chain employs TRBV2 and TRBJ2-1; 7 bases fit TRBD2. V gave up 10 bases and J gave up 5 bases; unmatched junction bases: 8. The CDR3 contains 13 residues. Germline V lookup: CDR1 SNHLY, CDR2 FYNNEI. The CDR3 loop reads CATGRETNNEQFF. The CDR3, as DNA: TGTGCCACCGGGCGGGAGACCAACAATGAGCAGTTCTTC.

Details on this clone: The sample holds other DNA sequences that translate to the same CDR3. This rearrangement joins TRBV7-8 to TRBJ2-2, with D unresolved. V was shortened by 1 base and J by 4 bases, with 4 bases between the two germline ends. Germline V gene data show CDR1 as SGHVS and CDR2 as FQNEAQ. This CDR3 region has 13 residues. The DNA for the CDR3 is TGTGCCAGCAGCTTAGGCAGCACCGGGGAGCTGTTTTTT. It encodes CASSLGSTGELFF.

This clone has a single count. The chain carries TRBV27 and TRBJ1-1; D is undetermined. The CDR3 sequence is 11 residues long. V was clipped by 8 bases and J by 11 bases, with 15 bases between them. Germline CDR1 is MNHEY and CDR2 is SMNVEV (reference sequence). The CDR3 loop reads CASESGGNAFF. The CDR3, as DNA: TGTGCCAGCGAGTCGGGAGGGAATGCTTTCTTT.

The chain couples TRBV7-9 to TRBJ2-2; 10 bases are a match to TRBD2. Germline-derived CDR1 and CDR2 are SEHNR and FQNEAQ (reference sequence). V shed 5 bases and J 5 bases; nucleotides not matched to a gene: 5. The CDR3 spans 15 residues. The CDR3 loop is CASSPGTSATGELFF. CDR3 in DNA: TGTGCCAGCAGCCCTGGGACTAGCGCGACCGGGGAGCTGTTTTTT.

This clone has only one observation. The chain recombines TRBV29-1 with TRBJ2-3; TRBD1 matches 8 bases. Germline-derived CDR1 and CDR2 are SQVTM and ANQGSEA. V shed 8 bases, J shed 4 bases, and the junction held 11 bases outside the gene matches. This CDR3 region has 14 residues. DNA of the CDR3: TGCAGCACTCAGGGGACAGGTTTTGCAGATACGCAGTATTTT. It yields the protein CSTQGTGFADTQYF.

As to this clone: The sample holds other DNA sequences that translate to the same CDR3. The CDR3 coding sequence is TGTGCCAGCAGCTTGGGAGGAGGTTCCTCCTACGAGCAGTACTTC. Protein sequence: CASSLGGGSSYEQYF. The V gene is TRBV6-5, the J gene TRBJ2-7, with D perhaps TRBD2 (6 bases). The germline V gene has CDR1 MNHEY and CDR2 SVGAGI. The V gene lost 6 bases and the J gene lost 0 bases, with 15 bases spanning the gap. This CDR3 is built from 15 residues.

As for this clone: This specimen includes other DNA sequences encoding the same CDR3. The chain joins TRBV9 to TRBJ1-5; D unresolved. The V gene lost 0 bases and the J gene lost 1 base, with 8 bases spanning the gap. Per the germline V gene, CDR1 is SGDLS and CDR2 is YYNGEE. The CDR3 totals 15 residues. This CDR3 is CASSVDGGSNQPQHF. DNA of the CDR3: TGTGCCAGCAGCGTAGACGGAGGGAGCAATCAGCCCCAGCATTTT. Looking up the rest from reference TRBV9 and TRBJ1-5 gives the full variable domain: DSGVTQTPKHLITATGQRVTLRCSPRSGDLSVYWYQQSLDQGLQFLIQYYNGEERAKGNILERFSAQQFPDLHSELNLSSLELGDSALYFCASSVDGGSNQPQHFGDGTRLSIL.

This clone was detected only a few times. The V gene is TRBV28, the J gene TRBJ1-5; no clear D gene. CDR1 is MDHEN, CDR2 SYDVKM, per germline. Trimming left V 2 bases short and J 11 bases short, with 16 bases between. The CDR3 has 14 amino acids. CDR3 sequence: CASSLMNSPRAQHF. Here the CDR3 DNA reads TGTGCCAGCAGTTTAATGAACTCTCCGCGTGCCCAGCATTTT.

The chain couples TRBV7-6 to TRBJ2-7; 8 nucleotides match TRBD2. J gave up 5 bases and V 5 bases, and 2 bases lay outside the gene matches. The germline CDR1 and CDR2 sequences are SGHVS and FNYEAQ. The CDR3 totals 12 residues. The CDR3 loop is CASSPGGHEQYF. The CDR3 nucleotides are TGTGCCAGCAGCCCGGGGGGGCACGAGCAGTACTTC.

This chain connects TRBV5-1 to TRBJ2-1; D gene unclear. CDR3 length equals 15 residues. V was clipped by 5 bases and J by 0 bases, with 12 bases between them. The V gene's germline CDR1 is SGHRS and CDR2 YFSETQ. In DNA, the CDR3 is TGCGCCAGCAGTACTCGTCCCAGCTCCTACAATGAGCAGTTCTTC. Its translation is CASSTRPSSYNEQFF.

This chain joins TRBV27 and TRBJ2-7; TRBD2 matches at 7 bases. V trimming: 5 bases; J trimming: 3 bases; junction bases outside the gene matches: 4. CDR1 and CDR2 (germline): MNHEY, SMNVEV (reference sequence). This CDR3 has 13 amino acids. CDR3 sequence: CASSRREGYEQYF. DNA of the CDR3: TGTGCCAGCAGTCGGAGGGAGGGCTACGAGCAGTACTTC.

The chain employs TRBV20-1 and TRBJ2-3; the D is unclear. The CDR3 covers 11 residues. Germline CDR1 is DFQATT and CDR2 is SNEGSKA (reference sequence). The V end lost 0 bases, the J end lost 4 bases, and 2 bases lay between the germline ends. CDR3 sequence reads: CSARDPDTQYF. In nucleotides, the CDR3 is TGCAGTGCTAGAGATCCAGATACGCAGTATTTT.

There are a few counts of this clone. The chain employs TRBV28 and TRBJ2-7; no reliable D call. V was cut by 2 bases and J by 4 bases, with 12 bases left in between. CDR1 and CDR2 (germline): MDHEN, SYDVKM. The CDR3 covers 14 residues. This CDR3 is CASSLGRAQYEQYF. DNA of the CDR3: TGTGCCAGCAGTTTAGGACGGGCACAATACGAGCAGTACTTC.

The J gene is TRBJ1-3, the V gene TRBV5-6; TRBD1 agrees at 8 bases. Germline CDR1 SGHDT, CDR2 YYEEEE. This CDR3 comprises 15 residues. V shed 4 bases and J 3 bases; nucleotides not matched to a gene: 6. The CDR3 DNA reads TGTGCCAGCAGCCCTCAGGGGGCATTTGGAAACACCATATATTTT. It translates to CASSPQGAFGNTIYF.

The rearrangement joins TRBV5-1 to TRBJ2-4; D remains unclear. Per the germline V gene, CDR1 is SGHRS and CDR2 is YFSETQ. This CDR3 contains 14 residues. Trimming removed 3 bases from V and 5 bases from J, with 12 bases in between. The CDR3 loop is CASSSSDIENIQYF. The CDR3 DNA reads as TGCGCCAGCAGCTCTTCGGATATCGAAAACATTCAGTACTTC. Complete variable domain (other parts from reference TRBV5-1 and TRBJ2-4): KAGVTQTPRYLIKTRGQQVTLSCSPISGHRSVSWYQQTPGQGLQFLFEYFSETQRNKGNFPGRFSGRQFSNSRSEMNVSTLELGDSALYLCASSSSDIENIQYFGAGTRLSVL.

The chain employs TRBV7-2 and TRBJ2-3, with unresolved D. The CDR3 contains 14 residues. V was trimmed by 1 base and J by 6 bases, leaving 11 bases between them. Per the germline V gene, CDR1 is SGHTA and CDR2 is FQGNSA. In DNA, the CDR3 is TGTGCCAGCAGCTTAGACGATGTTTGGGATACGCAGTATTTT. It encodes CASSLDDVWDTQYF.

The CDR3 region is CASSYGRKAETQYF. DNA of the CDR3: TGTGCCAGCAGTTATGGGAGGAAAGCGGAGACCCAGTACTTC. The chain uses TRBV6-5 and TRBJ2-5; weak D call: TRBD2 (6 bases). Trimming shortened V by 3 bases and J by 5 bases, and 13 bases separated the two germline ends. The CDR3 length is 14 residues. Germline V gene data show CDR1 as MNHEY and CDR2 as SVGAGI.